A single sample gave rise to the 2 T cell receptor beta chains below, sequenced in a study of T cells in Graves' hyperthyroidism and ophthalmopathy. Template material for amplifying TCR beta CDR3 regions consisted of RNA transcripts. HTBI primers drove first-round RT-PCR of the TCR CDR3. From the multiplex PCR reads, TCRdb called clonotypes with MiXCR, one entry per CDR3 protein. The sample holds nearly 600,000 distinct CDR3 sequences, over 12% seen once. The sequenced material came from blood. These TCRs come from a woman aged 18-35 years with Graves' ophthalmopathy.

The rearrangement links TRBV9 to TRBJ2-1; D might be TRBD1 (6 bases). V was pared by 7 bases and J by 0 bases, with 14 bases between. Germline CDR1 SGDLS, CDR2 YYNGEE. CDR3 length: 15 residues. The chain's CDR3 is CASEKGESSYNEQFF. DNA for the CDR3: TGTGCCAGCGAAAAGGGGGAAAGCTCCTACAATGAGCAGTTCTTC.

This chain uses TRBV12-5 with TRBJ1-2, with 12 nucleotides matching TRBD1. The CDR3 sequence is 15 residues long. Germline V CDR1 and CDR2: LGHNT, FRNRAP. In DNA form, the CDR3 reads TGTGCCAGCACCACCGGGACAGGGGGCAGGTCTGGCTACACCTTC. This translates into CASTTGTGGRSGYTF.